Presented here are 5 T cell receptor beta chains from one specimen sequenced in a study of T cell responses to AZD1222 COVID-19 vaccine. Clones were read by immunoSEQ multiplex PCR, and TCRdb kept only the in-frame ones, dropping some. The repertoire holds roughly 100,000 clones, with about 92% as singletons. Material: peripheral blood, obtained on day 0 of AZD1222 vaccination. All receptors come from an adult in good health.

J is TRBJ2-5 and V is TRBV25-1; D is uncertain. This CDR3 is 16 amino acids long. The V gene lost 3 bases and the J gene lost 3 bases, with 17 bases spanning the gap. The germline V gene encodes CDR1 MGHDK and CDR2 SYGVNS. In DNA form, the CDR3 reads TGTGCCAGCAGTGATCGAACAGTAGGAAATAAAGAGACCCAGTACTTC. It translates to CASSDRTVGNKETQYF.

V is TRBV27 and J is TRBJ1-1, with a weak D call TRBD1 (5 bases). V lost 0 bases and J 5 bases, leaving 10 bases between the germline ends. Per germline, CDR1 MNHEY and CDR2 SMNVEV (reference sequence). The CDR3 has 14 amino acids. The CDR3 coding sequence is TGTGCCAGCAGTTTATCGGGGGAAGTGACTGAAGCTTTCTTT. Its protein is CASSLSGEVTEAFF.

CDR3 residues: CASSMTSGGAYTGELFF. In DNA form, the CDR3 reads TGTGCCAGTAGTATGACTAGCGGGGGGGCATACACCGGGGAGCTGTTTTTT. V usage is TRBV19 and J usage is TRBJ2-2, with 14 nucleotides matching TRBD2. Germline CDR1 LNHDA, CDR2 SQIVND (reference sequence). The CDR3 is 17 amino acids. The junction had 3 bases not matched to a gene; V was cut back by 3 bases and J by 3 bases.

The chain joins TRBV18 to TRBJ2-7; TRBD1 might be the D (6 bases). Germline V gives CDR1 KGHSH, CDR2 LQKENI. CDR3 length: 14 residues. The V end lost 5 bases, the J end lost 3 bases, and 14 bases lay between the germline ends. CDR3: CASSSGHHLYEQYF. CDR3 in DNA: TGTGCCAGCTCATCGGGACATCACCTCTACGAGCAGTACTTC.

V gene TRBV5-3 combines with J gene TRBJ1-2; 7 nucleotides agree with TRBD1. TRBV5-3 is an ORF for which the function is uncertain. Trimming removed 5 bases from V and 3 bases from J; junction bases left unmatched: 25. The CDR3 has 20 amino acids. In DNA, the CDR3 is TGTGCCAGAAGGGACGGGGGTCGTAGGGACAGTAGAATTCTTGACTATGGCTACACCTTC. Translating it yields CARRDGGRRDSRILDYGYTF.